Sequencing of this TCR beta chain was carried out in a study of blood T cells in healthy people across ages. Primers used in a second PCR of about 6 to 11 cycles were a sample-barcoded 5' primer and a J-beta primer mix. TCRdb reprocessed the 5' RACE reads with MiXCR, giving one entry per CDR3 protein. The data contain 450,000 to 700,000 distinct CDR3 sequences, about 26% of them singletons. The CDR3 loop spans 15 amino acids. The germline gives CDR1 LGHNA, CDR2 YNFKEQ. V was pared by 0 bases and J by 4 bases, with 9 bases between. This sequence originates from a woman in her seventies in good health. The specimen was blood. The rearrangement joins TRBV4-2 to TRBJ2-2; TRBD1 might be the D (5 bases). The CDR3 DNA reads as TGTGCCAGCAGCCAAGAATTGCAGGGCACCGGGGAGCTGTTTTTT. It yields the protein CASSQELQGTGELFF.